The T cell receptor (beta chain) under discussion was sequenced for a study of cytomegalovirus exposure and HLA in healthy donors. This clone was detected only a few times. PCR primers comprised 60 Vbeta and 13 Jbeta primers. TCRdb's copy holds only in-frame clones and misses some; the assay was immunoSEQ multiplex PCR. The sample has about 200,000 clones; approximately 12% are singletons. The CDR3 loop spans 14 amino acids. The V and J ends lost 2 bases and 4 bases respectively, with 6 bases between them. Germline lookup yields CDR1 SNHLY and CDR2 FYNNEI. The sequence came from a man between 50 and 59 years old in good health and CMV-seropositive. This chain connects TRBV2 to TRBJ1-6, with D uncertain. The sample was PBMCs. In DNA, the CDR3 is TGTGCCAGCAGTGAAAGAGAATATAATTCACCCCTCCACTTT. This gives the protein CASSEREYNSPLHF.